These 12 T cell receptor beta chains were sequenced from one sample in a study of regulatory T cells in long-lasting Graves disease (dated by TCRdb to about 2021). Explained via the paper, the time point label denotes: newly diagnosed GD, antithyroid drugs for less than 3 months. For both TCR sequencing and RNA sequencing, RNA was extracted from PBMCs using TRIzol. To prepare the library, multiplex PCR was applied. TCRdb names Illumina HiSeq 4000 as the instrument used. iRepertoire HTBI primers and Arm-PCR amplification of CDR3 regions were used to construct TCR beta libraries. Using fastp trimming at Q25 and MiXCR clonotype assembly, TCRdb reanalyzed the public sequencing data and kept in-frame beta chains. Every distinct CDR3 protein forms one entry, paired with its most common genes and DNA. This sample has 540,000 or so distinct CDR3 sequences in its table, and about 13% of those were observed once. The top ten constitute about 10% of the sample.

Another study also made use of these data, one on T cells in Graves' hyperthyroidism and ophthalmopathy.

Sequencing used peripheral blood mononuclear cells (PBMCs), obtained at new diagnosis, from a patient treated with antithyroid drugs. The receptors here all came from a man aged 25-40 years with Graves disease. Donor details come from another sample of the same person, matched by shared clones.

This clonotype has ten or more counts. This sequence joins TRBV7-9 and TRBJ2-5; D may be TRBD2 (6 bases). V lost 8 bases and J lost 7, with 11 bases in between. The V gene's germline CDR1 is SEHNR and CDR2 FQNEAQ (reference sequence). The CDR3 has 11 amino acids. The CDR3 coding sequence is TGTGCCAGCTTACAGGAGGGGACCCAGTACTTC. It yields the protein CASLQEGTQYF.

About this clonotype: This may arise from a read error, as a much more abundant clone is one base away. The rearrangement uses TRBV30 and TRBJ1-6; D is ambiguous. Trimming pared 2 bases from V and 14 bases from J, leaving 13 bases between. The germline gives CDR1 GTSNPN, CDR2 SVGIG (reference sequence). The CDR3 is 12 residues long. In DNA form, the CDR3 reads TGTGCCTGGAGTCTTCGTAGGCCAGCCCTCCACTTT. Its protein is CAWSLRRPALHF.

This chain joins TRBV6-5 and TRBJ1-1; no definite D call. V lost 0 bases and J 2 bases, leaving 7 bases between the germline ends. The CDR3 is 14 residues long. From germline, CDR1 is MNHEY and CDR2 SVGAGI. CDR3: CASSYSEQNTEAFF. CDR3 DNA sequence: TGTGCCAGCAGTTACTCGGAACAAAACACTGAAGCTTTCTTT.

Many counts were recorded for this clonotype. The chain employs TRBV7-9 and TRBJ2-7; D may correspond to TRBD1 or TRBD2 (5 bases each). CDR1 and CDR2 (germline): SEHNR, FQNEAQ (reference sequence). V dropped 1 base and J dropped 4 bases, with 11 bases sitting between them. The CDR3 is 14 residues long. The CDR3 here is CASSLGDLRYEQYF. The CDR3 nucleotides read TGTGCCAGCAGCTTAGGGGACCTCCGGTACGAGCAGTACTTC.

Ten or more counts support this clonotype. The CDR3 reads CASSEEVLSNQPQHF. CDR3 DNA sequence: TGTGCCAGCAGTGAAGAGGTACTTAGCAATCAGCCCCAGCATTTT. The V call is TRBV2, the J call TRBJ1-5; D ambiguous. V gave up 1 base and J gave up 0 bases, with 7 bases separating them. The CDR3 runs 15 residues. CDR1 SNHLY and CDR2 FYNNEI come from the germline V gene.

This clonotype occurred a few times. This sequence may be a read error, since a much larger clone differs from it by one base. The rearrangement links TRBV6-1 to TRBJ1-5, with a tentative D call TRBD1 (5 bases). The germline gives CDR1 MNHNS, CDR2 SASEGT. The CDR3 is made up of 13 amino acids. V was shortened by 6 bases and J by 3 bases, with 9 bases between the two germline ends. The CDR3 loop reads CASSRGYNQPQHF. As DNA, the CDR3 is TGTGCCAGCAGCCGGGGCTACAATCAGCCCCAGCATTTT.

In this sample, this clonotype turned up many times. The chain joins TRBV29-1 to TRBJ2-7; the D gene is possibly TRBD2 (6 bases). The CDR3 length is 12 residues. Germline V gene lookup returns CDR1 SQVTM and CDR2 ANQGSEA. V was clipped by 5 bases and J by 0 bases, with 8 bases between them. In DNA form, the CDR3 reads TGCAGCGTTCGGGACTCCTCCTACGAGCAGTACTTC. This sequence encodes CSVRDSSYEQYF.

The chain couples TRBV6-2 or TRBV6-3 to TRBJ2-1, with TRBD2 identical over 11 bases. V lost 6 bases, J lost 3 bases, and 4 bases stayed unmatched. Germline V gene data show CDR1 as MNHEY and CDR2 as SVGEGT. The CDR3 length is 15 residues. This CDR3 is CASRPGLAVYNEQFF. CDR3 DNA: TGTGCCAGCAGGCCGGGACTAGCGGTCTACAATGAGCAGTTCTTC.

This clonotype was detected ten times or more. V is TRBV24-1 and J is TRBJ2-2; TRBD2 agrees at 10 bases. CDR1 and CDR2 from the germline V gene are KGHDR and SFDVKD. This CDR3 region has 15 residues. V lost 1 base and J lost 6; bases outside the gene matches: 1. CDR3 protein: CATSDLSGRAGELFF. The CDR3 DNA reads TGTGCCACCAGTGATTTAAGCGGGAGGGCCGGGGAGCTGTTTTTT.

This clonotype was seen at least ten times. This chain links TRBV12-3 or TRBV12-4 with TRBJ1-6; D uncertain. Between the trimmed V and J ends, which lost 2 bases and 8 bases, there was a span of 7 bases. CDR3 length: 13 residues. The CDR3 protein is CASSLSSDSPLHF. In nucleotides, the CDR3 is TGTGCCAGCAGTTTAAGTAGTGATTCACCCCTCCACTTT.

Remarks on this clonotype: This could be a read error, since a much larger clone is one nucleotide away. The chain carries TRBV2 and TRBJ2-2, with 9 bases matching TRBD2. Germline CDR1 SNHLY, CDR2 FYNNEI. The CDR3 covers 13 residues. The CDR3 region is CASGSSGNGELSF. The CDR3 region has the DNA TGTGCCAGCGGTTCTAGCGGGAACGGGGAGCTGTCTTTT.

This clonotype was seen at least ten times. J is TRBJ2-5 and V is TRBV29-1; the D gene is possibly TRBD1 (6 bases). Germline loops: CDR1 SQVTM, CDR2 ANQGSEA. The CDR3 is 14 residues long. As DNA, the CDR3 is TGCGCCTCCTCGACAGGTTCATATAGGGAGACCCAGTACTTC. It specifies CASSTGSYRETQYF. Filled out from reference TRBV29-1 and TRBJ2-5, the complete variable domain reads SAVISQKPSRDICQRGTSLTIQCQVDSQVTMMFWYRQQPGQSLTLIATANQGSEATYESGFVIDKFPISRPNLTFSTLTVSNMSPEDSSIYLCASSTGSYRETQYFGPGTRLLVL.